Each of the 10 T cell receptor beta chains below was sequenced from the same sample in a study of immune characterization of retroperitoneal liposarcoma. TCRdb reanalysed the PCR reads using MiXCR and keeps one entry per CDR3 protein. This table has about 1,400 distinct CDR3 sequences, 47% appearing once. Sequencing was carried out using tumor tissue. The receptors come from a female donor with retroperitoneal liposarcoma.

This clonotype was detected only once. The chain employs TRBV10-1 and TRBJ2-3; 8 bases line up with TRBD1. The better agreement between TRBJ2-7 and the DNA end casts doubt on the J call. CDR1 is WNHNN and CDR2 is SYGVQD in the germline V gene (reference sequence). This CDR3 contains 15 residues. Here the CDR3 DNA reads TGCGCCAGCAGTGCTGGGACAGGCGCGTCCTACGAGCAGTACTTC. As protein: CASSAGTGASYEQYF.

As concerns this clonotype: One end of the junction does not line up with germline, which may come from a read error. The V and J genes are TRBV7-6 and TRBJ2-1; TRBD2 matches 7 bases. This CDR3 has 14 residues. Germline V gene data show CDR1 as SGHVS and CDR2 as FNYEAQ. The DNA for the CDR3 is TGTGCCAGCAACTTAGAGGGCGGGAGCCGGGAGCAGTTCTTC. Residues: CASNLEGGSREQFF.

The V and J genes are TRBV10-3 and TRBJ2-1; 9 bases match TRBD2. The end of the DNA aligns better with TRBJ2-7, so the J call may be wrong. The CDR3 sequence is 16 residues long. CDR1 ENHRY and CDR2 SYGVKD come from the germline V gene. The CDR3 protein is CAIRVAGEAQRHEQYF. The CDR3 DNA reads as TGTGCCATCAGAGTAGCGGGAGAGGCCCAGCGCCACGAGCAGTACTTC.

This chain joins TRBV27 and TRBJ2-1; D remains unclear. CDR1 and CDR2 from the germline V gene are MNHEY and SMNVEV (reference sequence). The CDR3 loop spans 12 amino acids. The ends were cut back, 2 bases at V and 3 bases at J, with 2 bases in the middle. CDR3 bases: TGTGCCAGCAGTTTAGGCTACAATGAGCAGTTCTTC. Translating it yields CASSLGYNEQFF.

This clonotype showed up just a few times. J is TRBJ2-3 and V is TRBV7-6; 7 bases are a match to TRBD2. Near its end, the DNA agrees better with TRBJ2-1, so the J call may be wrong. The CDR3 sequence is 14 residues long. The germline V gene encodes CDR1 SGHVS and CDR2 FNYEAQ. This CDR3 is CASSLEGGSREQFF. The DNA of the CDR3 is TGTGCCAGCAGCTTAGAGGGCGGGAGCCGGGAGCAGTTCTTC.

The DNA for the CDR3 is TGTGCCAGCAGTGAAGCTGGGGGGGGCGGCTACGAGCAGTTCTTC. Translation: CASSEAGGGGYEQFF. The V call is TRBV6-1, the J call TRBJ2-1; TRBD2 might be the D (7 bases). Germline CDR1 is MNHNS and CDR2 is SASEGT. This CDR3 spans 15 amino acids. V dropped 0 bases and J dropped 10 bases, with 16 bases sitting between them.

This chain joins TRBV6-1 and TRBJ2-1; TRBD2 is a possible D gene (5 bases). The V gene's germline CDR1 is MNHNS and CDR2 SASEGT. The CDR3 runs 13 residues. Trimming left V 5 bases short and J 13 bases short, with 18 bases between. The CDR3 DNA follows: TGTGCCAGCAGTTTGAGGGCGGTGGAGACCCAGTTCTTC. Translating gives CASSLRAVETQFF.

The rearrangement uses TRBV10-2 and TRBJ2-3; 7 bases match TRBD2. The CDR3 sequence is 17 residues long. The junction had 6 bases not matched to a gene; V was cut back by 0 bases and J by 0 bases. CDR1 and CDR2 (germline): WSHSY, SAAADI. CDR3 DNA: TGCGCCAGCAGTGAGTCTCTCCTAGCGGATAGCACAGATACGCAGTATTTT. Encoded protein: CASSESLLADSTDTQYF.

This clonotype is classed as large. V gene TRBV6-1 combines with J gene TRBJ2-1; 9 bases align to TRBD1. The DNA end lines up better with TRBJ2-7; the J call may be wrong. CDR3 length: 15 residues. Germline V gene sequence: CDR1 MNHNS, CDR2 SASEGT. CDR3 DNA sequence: TGTGCCAGCAGCCCGGGACAGGGAGTCTACAATGAGCAGTACTTC. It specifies CASSPGQGVYNEQYF.

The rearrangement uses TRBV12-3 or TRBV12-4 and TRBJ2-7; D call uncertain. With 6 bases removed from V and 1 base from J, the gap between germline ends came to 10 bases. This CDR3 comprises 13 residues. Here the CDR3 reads CASSPQISYEQYF. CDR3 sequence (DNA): TGTGCCAGCAGCCCCCAGATTTCCTACGAGCAGTACTTC.